The following is a TCR beta chain sequence with its context. The data originate from a study of T cell changes during pregnancy in multiple sclerosis. The method was immunoSEQ multiplex PCR; TCRdb's version includes in-frame clones alone and lacks a portion of them. This sample has more than 85,000 clones; 90% to 95% occur once, and the top ten carry over 0.8%. V lost 8 bases to trimming and J lost 7 bases; unmatched junction nucleotides: 9. Germline CDR1 reads MDHEN; CDR2 reads SYDVKM. CDR3 size: 14 residues. This TCR derives from a female donor with multiple sclerosis, enrolled in a pregnancy study. The chain joins TRBV28 to TRBJ1-3; 9 positions match TRBD1. The sample here was peripheral blood, taken before pregnancy. The CDR3 bases are TGTGCCAGCGTCGGGACAGGGAGGTTGAACACCATATATTTT. Protein product: CASVGTGRLNTIYF.